The 20 T cell receptor beta chains below all came from one sample that was sequenced in a study of blood T cell repertoires in COVID-19. Here immunoSEQ multiplex PCR was the method, and the copy in TCRdb shows in-frame clones only, minus some. The sample includes approximately 180,000 clones, 80% to 85% of them seen just once. The specimen was peripheral blood. These receptors all come from a middle-aged woman with COVID-19, enrolled during active disease.

The chain uses TRBV28 and TRBJ1-2, with D perhaps matching TRBD1 (6 bases). V was trimmed by 5 bases and J by 1 base, leaving 17 bases between them. The CDR3 sequence is 16 residues long. Germline CDR1 MDHEN, CDR2 SYDVKM. CDR3 loop: CASSGGRERSNYGYTF. Written as DNA, the CDR3 is TGTGCCAGCAGTGGGGGGCGGGAGCGGAGTAACTATGGCTACACCTTC.

The V and J genes are TRBV11-2 and TRBJ1-1; no definite D call. Looked up from germline, CDR1 is SGHAT and CDR2 is FQNNGV. Between the trimmed V and J ends, which lost 4 bases and 0 bases, there was a span of 9 bases. The CDR3 totals 14 residues. CDR3 in amino acids: CASSSEWMNTEAFF. The DNA of the CDR3 is TGTGCCAGCAGCTCGGAGTGGATGAACACTGAAGCTTTCTTT.

The chain employs TRBV12-5 and TRBJ2-7; no definite D call. Germline lookup yields CDR1 LGHNT and CDR2 FRNRAP. The CDR3 sequence is 12 residues long. The V gene lost 2 bases and the J gene lost 4 bases, with 6 bases spanning the gap. DNA of the CDR3: TGTGCTAGTGGTTTGTACGGGTACGAGCAGTACTTC. Translation: CASGLYGYEQYF.

The chain uses TRBV27 and TRBJ2-4, with D possibly TRBD1 on 6 matching bases. Germline V gene lookup returns CDR1 MNHEY and CDR2 SMNVEV (reference sequence). CDR3 length: 15 residues. The germline V and J ends were trimmed by 2 bases and 5 bases, with 13 bases remaining between them. The CDR3 coding sequence is TGTGCCAGCAGTTTAGGGCCAGGGGCTCAAAACATTCAGTACTTC. Its protein is CASSLGPGAQNIQYF.

The chain couples TRBV27 to TRBJ2-5; 7 bases match TRBD1. There are 13 residues in the CDR3. The trim removed 5 bases at V and 6 bases at J, leaving 6 bases unmatched. Germline loops: CDR1 MNHEY, CDR2 SMNVEV (reference sequence). The CDR3 nucleotides are TGTGCCAGCAGTCCCTCGACAGGGAAGACCCAGTACTTC. Translated, it gives CASSPSTGKTQYF.

J is TRBJ1-6 and V is TRBV19, with D uncertain. Germline-derived CDR1 and CDR2 are LNHDA and SQIVND (reference sequence). CDR3 length: 13 amino acids. CDR3 sequence: CVHWSSYNSPLHF. DNA for the CDR3: TGTGTCCATTGGAGCTCCTATAATTCACCCCTCCACTTT.

The rearrangement uses TRBV4-2 and TRBJ2-3; TRBD2 aligns across 9 bases. The CDR3 contains 17 residues. The germline CDR1 and CDR2 sequences are LGHNA and YNFKEQ. J gave up 4 bases and V 0 bases, and 8 bases lay outside the gene matches. CDR3 DNA sequence: TGTGCCAGCAGCCAAGAAGGTCCTAGCGGGGTACCAGATACGCAGTATTTT. This encodes CASSQEGPSGVPDTQYF.

The chain combines TRBV7-3 with TRBJ2-2, with TRBD2 as a possible D gene (6 bases). This CDR3 spans 14 amino acids. Trimming pared 5 bases from V and 3 bases from J, leaving 10 bases between. CDR1 is SGHTA and CDR2 is FQGTGA in the germline V gene. DNA for the CDR3: TGTGCCAGCAGCCTGTGGGGGGACACCGGGGAGCTGTTTTTT. Protein sequence: CASSLWGDTGELFF.

The chain joins TRBV19 to TRBJ1-1; D is unclear. CDR1 is LNHDA and CDR2 is SQIVND in the germline V gene (reference sequence). The V end was cut by 7 bases, the J end by 1 base, with 13 bases between. CDR3 size: 14 residues. As DNA, the CDR3 is TGTGCCAGTAAGATTAGCAGCGGGAACACTGAAGCTTTCTTT. Translating gives CASKISSGNTEAFF.

The chain recombines TRBV18 with TRBJ2-5; D is undetermined. This CDR3 comprises 11 residues. In germline, CDR1 is KGHSH, CDR2 LQKENI. The germline V and J ends were trimmed by 6 bases and 2 bases, with 4 bases remaining between them. The CDR3 region has the DNA TGTGCCAGCTCGGAGCAAGAGACCCAGTACTTC. Translated: CASSEQETQYF.

The V and J genes are TRBV7-2 and TRBJ2-5, with a weak D call TRBD2 (6 bases). The V and J ends lost 5 bases and 1 base respectively, with 14 bases between them. CDR3 size: 15 residues. Germline V CDR1 and CDR2: SGHTA, FQGNSA. The CDR3 loop is CASSPIAETQETQYF. CDR3 in DNA: TGTGCCAGCAGCCCTATAGCGGAAACCCAAGAGACCCAGTACTTC.

The gene calls are TRBV11-2 and TRBJ2-4; D is perhaps TRBD2 (6 bases). The CDR3 contains 16 residues. Trimming took 5 bases from V and 5 from J, leaving 19 bases between them. Germline CDR1 and CDR2: SGHAT and FQNNGV. DNA of the CDR3: TGTGCCAGCAGCCGCAGCGGTCGGGGGAATCAAAACATTCAGTACTTC. This sequence encodes CASSRSGRGNQNIQYF.

This clone was detected a few times. This chain uses TRBV24-1 with TRBJ1-1, with TRBD1 matching over 11 bases. Trimming at V came to 7 bases and at J to 5 bases, leaving 5 bases not matched to a gene. The CDR3 has 14 residues. The germline CDR1 and CDR2 sequences are KGHDR and SFDVKD. The CDR3, as DNA: TGTGCCACCAGGGACCGGGACAGGGGGACTGAAGCTTTCTTT. Protein product: CATRDRDRGTEAFF.

The chain is built from TRBV7-8 and TRBJ2-3, with D possibly TRBD1 on 5 matching bases. V was clipped by 8 bases and J by 6 bases, with 12 bases between them. Per the germline V gene, CDR1 is SGHVS and CDR2 is FQNEAQ. CDR3 size: 12 residues. CDR3 sequence (DNA): TGTGCCAGCTGGGGCAGGCAGGATACGCAGTATTTT. It codes for CASWGRQDTQYF.

The chain recombines TRBV5-1 with TRBJ1-2, with D unclear. Germline loops: CDR1 SGHRS, CDR2 YFSETQ. The CDR3 has 12 residues. Trimming cost V 1 base and J 6 bases, with 7 bases left between them. The CDR3 here is CASSLRADGYTF. In nucleotides, the CDR3 is TGCGCCAGCAGCTTGAGAGCCGATGGCTACACCTTC.

The chain is built from TRBV29-1 and TRBJ1-1; the D is unclear. Trimming stripped 8 bases from V and 4 bases from J, with 20 bases between. CDR3 length equals 14 residues. The germline V gene has CDR1 SQVTM and CDR2 ANQGSEA. Written as DNA, the CDR3 is TGCAGCTGCCGAGAGGGAACCTCGGGCACTGAAGCTTTCTTT. Protein: CSCREGTSGTEAFF.

The chain is built from TRBV6-6 and TRBJ1-2; 9 nucleotides line up with TRBD1. V was clipped by 4 bases and J by 6 bases; unmatched bases: 6. The CDR3 has 14 amino acids. The germline V gene has CDR1 MNHNY and CDR2 SVGAGI (reference sequence). The CDR3 nucleotides read TGTGCCAGCAGTTGGGGACAGGGAACCAATGGCTACACCTTC. Its translation is CASSWGQGTNGYTF.

The V gene is TRBV5-1, the J gene TRBJ2-7, with TRBD1 matching 7 bases. V shed 6 bases, J shed 5 bases, and the junction held 8 bases outside the gene matches. Per the germline V gene, CDR1 is SGHRS and CDR2 is YFSETQ. The CDR3 consists of 13 residues. The CDR3, as DNA: TGCGCCAGCAACGTCGGAACAGGGGACGAGCAGTACTTC. It yields the protein CASNVGTGDEQYF.

J is TRBJ1-2 and V is TRBV27; no firm D call. Germline V lookup: CDR1 MNHEY, CDR2 SMNVEV (reference sequence). The CDR3 is made up of 14 amino acids. V was clipped by 3 bases and J by 8 bases, with 16 bases between them. CDR3 sequence: CASSLGWALSGYTF. In nucleotides, the CDR3 is TGTGCCAGCAGTTTGGGTTGGGCCTTGTCGGGCTACACCTTC.

The chain is built from TRBV9 and TRBJ1-1; D remains ambiguous. Germline-derived CDR1 and CDR2 are SGDLS and YYNGEE. This CDR3 comprises 16 residues. Trimming took 0 bases from V and 1 from J, leaving 13 bases between them. CDR3 sequence (DNA): TGTGCCAGCAGCGTAGCTTTTGACAACCAGAACACTGAAGCTTTCTTT. Encoded protein: CASSVAFDNQNTEAFF. Variable domain in full (rest from reference TRBV9 and TRBJ1-1): DSGVTQTPKHLITATGQRVTLRCSPRSGDLSVYWYQQSLDQGLQFLIQYYNGEERAKGNILERFSAQQFPDLHSELNLSSLELGDSALYFCASSVAFDNQNTEAFFGQGTRLTVV.